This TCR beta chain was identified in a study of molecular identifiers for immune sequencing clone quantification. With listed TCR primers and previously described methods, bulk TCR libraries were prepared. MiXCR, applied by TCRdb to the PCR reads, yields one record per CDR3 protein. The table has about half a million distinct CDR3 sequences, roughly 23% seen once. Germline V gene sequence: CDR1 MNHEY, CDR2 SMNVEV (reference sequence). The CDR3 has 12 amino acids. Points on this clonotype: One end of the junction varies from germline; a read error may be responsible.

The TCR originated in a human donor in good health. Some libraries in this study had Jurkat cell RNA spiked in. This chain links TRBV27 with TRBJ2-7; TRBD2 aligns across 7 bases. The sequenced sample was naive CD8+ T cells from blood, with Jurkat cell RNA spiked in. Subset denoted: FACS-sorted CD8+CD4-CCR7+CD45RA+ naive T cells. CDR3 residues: CASSPGGYGQYF. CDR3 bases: TGTGCCAGCAGTCCCGGGGGGTACGGGCAGTACTTC.